A selection of T cell receptor beta chains follows, all from one sample in a study of cytomegalovirus exposure and HLA in healthy donors. The table came from immunoSEQ multiplex PCR; TCRdb's copy has only in-frame clones and leaves some out. Of roughly 130,000 clones in the sample, 75% to 85% were seen once. Sequencing was done on a sample of PBMCs. The receptors originated from a male donor in good health and CMV-seronegative. CDR3s include the opening cysteine and the closing phenylalanine or tryptophan. A D gene is named only where the DNA matches it firmly. Rows give clone size only sometimes, using once, few, many, or a class for an expanded clone.

V gene	clone size	J gene	D gene	CDR3 protein	CDR3 DNA
TRBV7-9	-	TRBJ1-1	TRBD1	CASSFTGGAGGEAFF	TGTGCCAGCAGCTTCACAGGGGGCGCGGGCGGTGAAGCTTTCTTT
TRBV7-9	-	TRBJ2-5	-	CSSSLGWARREETQYF	TGTTCCAGCAGCTTAGGATGGGCCAGACGGGAGGAGACCCAGTACTTC
TRBV5-6	-	TRBJ1-3	TRBD1	CASSLFKQGASGNTIYF	TGTGCCAGCAGCCTATTTAAACAGGGGGCCTCTGGAAACACCATATATTTT
TRBV13	-	TRBJ2-1	TRBD2	CASSLPTSGSLNEQFF	TGTGCCAGCAGCTTGCCTACTAGCGGGAGTTTGAATGAGCAGTTCTTC
TRBV5-6	-	TRBJ2-2	-	CASSFLWGRVTGEQFF	TGTGCCAGCTCCTTTTTGTGGGGGCGGGTCACCGGGGAGCAGTTTTTT
TRBV12-5	-	TRBJ2-7	TRBD2	CASGTGGLYEQYF	TGTGCTAGTGGTACGGGGGGACTTTACGAGCAGTACTTC
TRBV5-5	-	TRBJ1-1	-	CASSSWGGEYTEAFF	TGTGCCAGCAGCTCCTGGGGGGGGGAGTACACTGAAGCTTTCTTT
TRBV11-1	-	TRBJ2-1	-	CASSFIRVYEQFF	TGTGCCAGCAGCTTTATCAGGGTCTATGAGCAGTTCTTC
TRBV7-9	-	TRBJ2-7	-	CASSLFPGAHSYEQYF	TGTGCCAGCAGCTTATTCCCGGGAGCACACTCCTACGAGCAGTACTTC
TRBV4-3	-	TRBJ1-6	-	CASSQPGRESPLHF	TGCGCCAGCAGCCAACCCGGGCGGGAGTCACCCCTCCACTTT
TRBV19	few	TRBJ1-5	-	CASTGGVRQPQHF	TGTGCCAGTACCGGGGGGGTACGACAGCCCCAGCATTTT
TRBV9	-	TRBJ2-5	-	CASSVGGEQETQYF	TGTGCCAGCAGCGTAGGGGGAGAACAAGAGACCCAGTACTTC
TRBV25-1	-	TRBJ2-7	-	CASTTPEQYF	TGTGCCAGCACCACTCCCGAGCAGTACTTC
TRBV28	-	TRBJ1-2	-	CASSLAFSWTDDNYGYTF	TGTGCCAGCAGTTTAGCGTTTTCATGGACAGATGATAACTATGGCTACACCTTC
TRBV4-2	-	TRBJ1-2	-	CASSQPGQLAPGGYTF	TGTGCCAGCAGCCAACCCGGACAGCTAGCTCCCGGGGGCTACACCTTC
TRBV7-9	once	TRBJ2-7	TRBD1	CAGSPRQGAYEQYF	TGTGCCGGCAGCCCCAGACAGGGGGCTTACGAGCAGTACTTC
TRBV19	-	TRBJ1-1	-	CASRFTRGAEAFF	TGTGCCAGTAGATTCACACGGGGGGCTGAAGCTTTCTTT
TRBV6-1	-	TRBJ2-7	-	CASSEAEGGSYEQYF	TGTGCCAGCAGTGAAGCAGAGGGAGGCTCCTACGAGCAGTACTTC
TRBV18	-	TRBJ2-7	-	CASSEGSGRGSFNEQYF	TGTGCCAGCTCCGAGGGGAGCGGGCGAGGAAGCTTTAACGAGCAGTACTTC
TRBV18	-	TRBJ1-2	-	CASSPLDRTSNYGYTF	TGTGCCAGCTCACCCCTCGACAGGACTTCTAACTATGGCTACACCTTC
TRBV4-3	-	TRBJ1-6	-	CASSQLAGDSPLHF	TGCGCCAGCAGCCAATTAGCAGGGGATTCACCCCTCCACTTT
TRBV19	-	TRBJ2-7	TRBD1	CASSRDRVYEQYF	TGTGCCAGTAGTCGGGACAGGGTCTACGAGCAGTACTTC